A selection of T cell receptor beta chains follows, all from one sample in a study of T cell responses to AZD1222 COVID-19 vaccine. Data came from immunoSEQ multiplex PCR; TCRdb stores just in-frame clones and leaves some out. The sample contains approximately 120,000 clones, about 90% of which appear only once. Source: peripheral blood, taken on day 0 of AZD1222 vaccination. These receptors were obtained from an adult in good health. CDR3s include the opening cysteine and the closing phenylalanine or tryptophan. A D gene is named only where the DNA matches it firmly. Not all rows give a size; the values are once, few, many and, for expanded clones, a class.

size	D	V	J	CDR3	DNA
-	-	TRBV7-8	TRBJ2-1	CASRPRGRSYNEQFF	TGTGCCAGCAGGCCCAGGGGGAGGTCCTACAATGAGCAGTTCTTC
once	TRBD1	TRBV23-1	TRBJ1-5	CASAGQGRDQPQHF	TGCGCCAGCGCCGGACAGGGTAGAGATCAGCCCCAGCATTTT
-	-	TRBV18	TRBJ1-2	CASSPPVALGYDYTF	TGTGCCAGCTCACCTCCCGTGGCCCTGGGATATGACTACACCTTC
once	TRBD1	TRBV2	TRBJ1-2	CASSATGDYGYTF	TGTGCCAGCAGCGCGACAGGGGACTATGGCTACACCTTC
-	-	TRBV6-1	TRBJ1-3	CASSELPGISGNTIYF	TGTGCCAGCAGTGAATTGCCAGGCATCTCCGGAAACACCATATATTTT
-	-	TRBV2	TRBJ1-5	CASSDIGEGNQPQHF	TGTGCCAGCAGTGATATAGGGGAGGGCAATCAGCCCCAGCATTTT
once	-	TRBV5-6	TRBJ1-2	CASSLSGQIYGYTF	TGTGCCAGCAGCTTGTCCGGGCAGATTTATGGCTACACCTTC
-	TRBD1	TRBV30	TRBJ1-2	CAWGPPLQGAAGYTF	TGTGCCTGGGGCCCTCCCCTTCAGGGGGCGGCCGGCTACACCTTC
-	-	TRBV19	TRBJ1-1	CASRMGGEAFF	TGTGCCAGTAGGATGGGGGGCGAAGCTTTCTTT
-	-	TRBV4-3	TRBJ2-5	CASSRGTPWQETQYF	TGCGCCAGCAGCCGAGGGACACCGTGGCAAGAGACCCAGTACTTC
-	-	TRBV30	TRBJ1-6	CAWRGSPSSPLHF	TGTGCCTGGAGGGGCTCCCCGAGCTCACCCCTCCACTTT
-	-	TRBV29-1	TRBJ1-5	CSAAGSSTGAQHF	TGCAGCGCCGCGGGGAGCAGCACGGGGGCCCAGCATTTT
-	TRBD1	TRBV6-5	TRBJ1-1	CASSTRQGAGTEAFF	TGTGCCAGCAGTACGCGACAGGGGGCGGGCACTGAAGCTTTCTTT
-	-	TRBV2	TRBJ1-1	CASSVWEGNTEAFF	TGTGCCAGCAGTGTCTGGGAGGGAAACACTGAAGCTTTCTTT
-	-	TRBV7-8	TRBJ1-2	CASSLARDTLNNYGYTF	TGTGCCAGCAGCTTAGCGCGGGACACATTGAATAACTATGGCTACACCTTC
-	TRBD2	TRBV29-1	TRBJ2-1	CSVRRLAGDNEQFF	TGCAGCGTTCGCAGACTAGCGGGAGACAATGAGCAGTTCTTC
few	TRBD1	TRBV19	TRBJ2-7	CASSLGTGGFYEQYF	TGTGCCAGTAGTCTCGGGACAGGCGGATTCTACGAGCAGTACTTC
-	TRBD1	TRBV7-6	TRBJ1-6	CASSRRDSNSPLHF	TGTGCCAGCAGCCGCCGGGACAGTAATTCACCCCTCCACTTT
-	-	TRBV9	TRBJ1-3	CASGRGDTIYF	TGTGCCAGCGGGAGGGGTGACACCATATATTTT
-	-	TRBV20-1	TRBJ1-2	CSAANYGYTF	TGCAGTGCTGCCAACTATGGCTACACCTTC
-	-	TRBV2	TRBJ1-6	CASKITYNSPLHF	TGTGCCAGCAAAATCACCTATAATTCACCCCTCCACTTT
-	-	TRBV5-1	TRBJ2-3	CASSSVGPPDTQYF	TGCGCCAGCAGTTCCGTTGGGCCCCCAGATACGCAGTATTTT
-	-	TRBV6-5	TRBJ2-2	CASSYSGTTGELFF	TGTGCCAGCAGTTACTCGGGGACCACCGGGGAGCTGTTTTTT
-	TRBD1	TRBV29-1	TRBJ1-1	CSVKGQVNTEAFF	TGCAGCGTCAAGGGACAGGTGAACACTGAAGCTTTCTTT
-	TRBD1	TRBV10-1	TRBJ2-2	CASSFGQGGTGELFF	TGCGCCAGCAGCTTTGGACAGGGTGGCACCGGGGAGCTGTTTTTT
-	TRBD1	TRBV5-1	TRBJ1-6	CASSLGTGDSPLHF	TGCGCCAGCAGCTTGGGGACAGGCGATTCACCCCTCCACTTT
-	-	TRBV3-1/TRBV3-2	TRBJ1-5	CASSPTGSNQPQHF	TGTGCCAGCAGCCCGACAGGCAGCAATCAGCCCCAGCATTTT
-	-	TRBV6-5	TRBJ1-5	CASSYAHGGQPQHF	TGTGCCAGCAGTTACGCACATGGGGGTCAGCCCCAGCATTTT
-	-	TRBV7-9	TRBJ1-3	CASSLADSFSGNTIYF	TGTGCCAGCAGCTTAGCCGACAGTTTTTCTGGAAACACCATATATTTT
-	TRBD2	TRBV9	TRBJ2-3	CASSVDIGTSGWSSTDTQYF	TGTGCCAGCAGCGTAGACATCGGGACTAGCGGGTGGTCTAGCACAGATACGCAGTATTTT
-	TRBD2	TRBV5-1	TRBJ2-7	CASSLTGTSGRAGYEQYF	TGCGCCAGCAGCTTAACCGGGACTAGCGGGAGGGCCGGGTACGAGCAGTACTTC
-	-	TRBV30	TRBJ1-5	CAWSPVGDQPQHF	TGTGCCTGGAGTCCGGTAGGGGATCAGCCCCAGCATTTT
-	-	TRBV18	TRBJ2-1	CASSPSESSYNEQFF	TGTGCCAGCTCACCATCAGAAAGCTCCTACAATGAGCAGTTCTTC
-	-	TRBV5-4	TRBJ2-7	CASSLVGYEQYF	TGTGCCAGCAGCTTGGTGGGGTACGAGCAGTACTTC
-	TRBD1	TRBV19	TRBJ1-1	CASSWGQGRTEAFF	TGTGCCAGTAGTTGGGGACAGGGACGCACTGAAGCTTTCTTT
-	TRBD2	TRBV6-5	TRBJ2-7	CASRSGSGNSYEQYF	TGTGCCAGCAGATCGGGAAGCGGGAACTCCTACGAGCAGTACTTC
-	-	TRBV2	TRBJ2-5	CASRSLGGETQYF	TGTGCCAGCAGGTCGCTTGGGGGGGAGACCCAGTACTTC
-	TRBD1	TRBV13	TRBJ2-1	CASSSPGRGLNEQFF	TGTGCCAGCAGCTCCCCCGGAAGGGGGCTGAATGAGCAGTTCTTC
-	-	TRBV6-5	TRBJ2-1	CASRELDNEQFF	TGTGCCAGCAGGGAGCTCGATAATGAGCAGTTCTTC
-	TRBD1	TRBV30	TRBJ1-6	CAWSLYRGTAQDSPLHF	TGTGCCTGGAGCCTTTACAGGGGAACGGCTCAAGATTCACCCCTCCACTTT
-	-	TRBV6-5	TRBJ2-5	CASSYTTPGETQYF	TGTGCCAGCAGTTACACTACTCCTGGGGAGACCCAGTACTTC
-	TRBD1	TRBV6-5	TRBJ2-1	CASSYSGQGAYNEQFF	TGTGCCAGCAGTTACTCCGGGCAGGGGGCTTACAATGAGCAGTTCTTC
-	TRBD1	TRBV7-9	TRBJ1-1	CASSFPRWGQPNTEAFF	TGTGCCAGCAGCTTCCCCCGGTGGGGACAGCCGAACACTGAAGCTTTCTTT
-	-	TRBV7-9	TRBJ2-1	CASSSGGNEQFF	TGTGCCAGCAGTTCCGGCGGGAATGAGCAGTTCTTC
-	-	TRBV30	TRBJ1-3	CAWQTGDSGNTIYF	TGTGCCTGGCAAACAGGAGACTCTGGAAACACCATATATTTT
-	-	TRBV5-4	TRBJ2-7	CASSLDRAFYYEQYF	TGTGCCAGCAGCTTGGACAGGGCATTTTACTACGAGCAGTACTTC
-	TRBD2	TRBV7-2	TRBJ2-7	CASSPTLAGGREQYF	TGTGCCAGCAGCCCTACGCTAGCGGGGGGGCGCGAGCAGTACTTC
-	TRBD1	TRBV19	TRBJ1-6	CASSFLQGGVNSPLHF	TGTGCCAGTAGTTTCCTACAGGGGGGGGTTAATTCACCCCTCCACTTT
few	-	TRBV4-1	TRBJ1-6	CASSQPGQNNSPLHF	TGCGCCAGCAGCCAGCCCGGACAGAATAATTCACCCCTCCACTTT
few	TRBD2	TRBV3-1/TRBV3-2	TRBJ2-3	CASSFPGLATDTQYF	TGTGCCAGCAGCTTTCCGGGACTAGCGACAGATACGCAGTATTTT
-	-	TRBV25-1	TRBJ1-5	CASSEWGVGSNQPQHF	TGTGCCAGCAGTGAATGGGGGGTCGGAAGCAATCAGCCCCAGCATTTT